The 19 T cell receptor beta chains below all came from one sample that was sequenced in a study of immune evolution from preneoplasia to lung adenocarcinoma. The method was immunoSEQ multiplex PCR; TCRdb's version includes in-frame clones alone and lacks a portion of them. The data show 35,000 to 40,000 clones, roughly 68% seen once. The sample taken for sequencing was FFPE invasive lung adenocarcinoma tissue. These TCRs come from a person in their sixties or seventies with lung adenocarcinoma.

The V call is TRBV2, the J call TRBJ1-1; 7 bases fit TRBD1. With V trimmed by 4 bases and J by 4 bases, 9 bases remained unmatched. This CDR3 has 15 amino acids. Germline V gene data show CDR1 as SNHLY and CDR2 as FYNNEI. The CDR3 nucleotides are TGTGCCAGCAGTGTAGTTGGGCCAGGGGGCACTGAAGCTTTCTTT. It is translated as CASSVVGPGGTEAFF.

This clone appeared a few times. The rearrangement links TRBV19 to TRBJ1-5, with D uncertain. The V end lost 3 bases, the J end lost 3 bases, and 18 bases lay between the germline ends. The CDR3 sequence is 17 residues long. Germline CDR1 reads LNHDA; CDR2 reads SQIVND (reference sequence). Written as DNA, the CDR3 is TGTGCCAGTAGTATTGTAACAGTCCTTTTTATCAATCAGCCCCAGCATTTT. It specifies CASSIVTVLFINQPQHF.

The CDR3 reads CSVAGGAGSTDTQYF. In nucleotides, the CDR3 is TGCAGCGTTGCCGGAGGCGCGGGAAGCACAGATACGCAGTATTTT. V and J are TRBV29-1 and TRBJ2-3, with TRBD2 as a possible D gene (6 bases). V gave up 4 bases and J gave up 0 bases, with 14 bases separating them. The CDR3 runs to 15 residues. CDR1 SQVTM and CDR2 ANQGSEA come from the germline V gene.

This clone was recorded only once. The rearrangement uses TRBV2 and TRBJ2-3; 9 positions match TRBD1. CDR3 size: 15 residues. Germline assignment: CDR1 SNHLY and CDR2 FYNNEI. J gave up 5 bases and V 2 bases, and 5 bases lay outside the gene matches. This chain's CDR3 is CASSEIGQGRDTQYF. The CDR3 DNA reads TGTGCCAGCAGTGAAATCGGACAGGGGAGAGATACGCAGTATTTT.

The chain recombines TRBV19 with TRBJ1-1; D might be TRBD1 (5 bases). Trimming took off 1 base at V and 7 bases at J, with 19 bases between the two ends. CDR1 and CDR2 from the germline V gene are LNHDA and SQIVND (reference sequence). This CDR3 comprises 16 residues. In DNA form, the CDR3 reads TGTGCCAGTAGTATAGGGCAGGGCCGGTCCCGAAATGAAGCTTTCTTT. Residues: CASSIGQGRSRNEAFF.

The V and J genes are TRBV27 and TRBJ2-6; 8 bases match TRBD1. CDR3 length: 15 residues. Germline V gene data show CDR1 as MNHEY and CDR2 as SMNVEV (reference sequence). V was pared by 5 bases and J by 2 bases, with 2 bases of the junction left unmatched. CDR3 sequence reads: CASSQGAAGANVLTF. In DNA form, the CDR3 reads TGTGCCAGCAGTCAGGGGGCGGCTGGGGCCAACGTCCTGACTTTC.

There are a few counts of this clone. This chain joins TRBV7-8 and TRBJ1-3; 7 nucleotides match TRBD1. CDR1 SGHVS and CDR2 FQNEAQ come from the germline V gene. V dropped 3 bases and J dropped 9; count of bases not matched to a gene: 5. The CDR3 runs 13 residues. CDR3 in DNA: TGTGCCAGCAGCTTCGGACAGGATGGCACCATATATTTT. Protein: CASSFGQDGTIYF.

This clone was seen once. The chain recombines TRBV19 with TRBJ2-1; D remains ambiguous. CDR3 length: 15 residues. Trimming shortened V by 0 bases and J by 8 bases, and 14 bases separated the two germline ends. Germline CDR1 reads LNHDA; CDR2 reads SQIVND (reference sequence). The CDR3 coding sequence is TGTGCCAGTAGTATAGAGGGTGGGGTAGTCCATGAGCAGTTCTTC. Translating it yields CASSIEGGVVHEQFF.

The V call is TRBV4-1, the J call TRBJ2-3; 16 nucleotides line up with TRBD2. Germline lookup yields CDR1 MGHRA and CDR2 YSYEKL. V shed 3 bases, J shed 5 bases, and the junction held 11 bases outside the gene matches. The CDR3 extends over 19 amino acids. The CDR3 DNA sequence: TGCGCCAGCAGCCAGGGGGGACTAGCGGGAGGGCTAGATGGAGATACGCAGTATTTT. Translation: CASSQGGLAGGLDGDTQYF.

This clone appeared a few times. The chain uses TRBV9 and TRBJ2-3; D is perhaps TRBD2 (6 bases). This CDR3 is 13 amino acids long. The V gene's germline CDR1 is SGDLS and CDR2 YYNGEE. The V gene lost 2 bases and the J gene lost 6 bases, with 10 bases spanning the gap. CDR3 coding DNA: TGTGCCAGCAGCGTCGGGAGCCAGGATACGCAGTATTTT. Its protein product is CASSVGSQDTQYF.

There are a few counts of this clone. The rearrangement uses TRBV7-2 and TRBJ1-5; D is uncertain. The CDR3 contains 15 residues. The V and J ends lost 1 base and 5 bases respectively, with 12 bases between them. Germline loops: CDR1 SGHTA, CDR2 FQGNSA. CDR3 protein: CASSLGVASYQPQHF. CDR3 nucleotide sequence: TGTGCCAGCAGCTTAGGCGTAGCGTCGTATCAGCCCCAGCATTTT.

This clone is labeled medium-sized. The chain uses TRBV6-6 and TRBJ1-4; D gene unclear. This CDR3 has 13 residues. Germline assignment: CDR1 MNHNY and CDR2 SVGAGI (reference sequence). V was trimmed by 4 bases and J by 7 bases, leaving 10 bases between them. The CDR3 loop is CASSSRDGEKLFF. As DNA, the CDR3 is TGTGCCAGCAGTTCACGTGACGGTGAAAAACTGTTTTTT.

The V gene is TRBV7-2, the J gene TRBJ2-2; D is undetermined. The CDR3 is made up of 11 amino acids. V lost 11 bases to trimming and J lost 3 bases, with 7 bases between them. From germline, CDR1 is SGHTA and CDR2 FQGNSA. The CDR3 loop is CAGGDTGELFF. CDR3 DNA: TGTGCCGGTGGGGACACCGGGGAGCTGTTTTTT.

The rearrangement links TRBV23-1 to TRBJ1-4; 10 bases map to TRBD1. TRBV23-1 is filed as an ORF, its function uncertain. This CDR3 spans 22 amino acids. After removal of 2 bases from V and 0 bases from J, the junction contained 18 bases not matched to a gene. CDR3 protein: CASSQREVSGTGAPPTNEKLFF. The CDR3 DNA reads TGCGCCAGCAGTCAAAGGGAGGTTTCCGGGACAGGGGCTCCGCCAACTAATGAAAAACTGTTTTTT.

This chain links TRBV7-9 with TRBJ1-1; D might be TRBD1 (5 bases). The germline gives CDR1 SEHNR, CDR2 FQNEAQ (reference sequence). V lost 5 bases to trimming and J lost 1 base, with 11 bases between them. The CDR3 contains 14 residues. The CDR3 DNA sequence: TGTGCCAGCAGCCTTGCTGGGGGGAACACTGAAGCTTTCTTT. Translated: CASSLAGGNTEAFF.

This chain connects TRBV9 to TRBJ2-3, with TRBD2 identical over 10 bases. The CDR3 loop spans 16 amino acids. CDR1 and CDR2 from the germline V gene are SGDLS and YYNGEE. The ends lost 0 bases at V and 11 bases at J; junction bases unmatched: 12. The CDR3 nucleotides read TGTGCCAGCAGCGTAGGCGAAGCGGGAGGGGGATCAGGGCAGTATTTT. Translating gives CASSVGEAGGGSGQYF.

The rearrangement uses TRBV5-1 and TRBJ2-2; 8 nucleotides match TRBD1. The CDR3 loop spans 14 amino acids. Germline CDR1 reads SGHRS; CDR2 reads YFSETQ. The ends lost 3 bases at V and 5 bases at J; junction bases unmatched: 3. The DNA of the CDR3 is TGCGCCAGCAGCTCCCGGGACAGGACCGGGGAGCTGTTTTTT. It specifies CASSSRDRTGELFF.

This clone came up a few times. This chain connects TRBV7-9 to TRBJ2-2; a weak D match, TRBD2 (7 bases). Looked up from germline, CDR1 is SEHNR and CDR2 is FQNEAQ (reference sequence). The CDR3 has 16 residues. V shed 5 bases and J shed 0 bases, with 13 bases lying between them. The CDR3 nucleotides are TGTGCCAGCAGCCCCCACGGGGGGCCGAACACCGGGGAGCTGTTTTTT. Protein sequence: CASSPHGGPNTGELFF.

This clone has only one observation. The chain joins TRBV9 to TRBJ2-1, with D tentatively TRBD2 (5 bases). Germline-derived CDR1 and CDR2 are SGDLS and YYNGEE. This CDR3 contains 14 residues. Trimming took off 4 bases at V and 6 bases at J, with 14 bases between the two ends. This CDR3 is CASSRRLDANEQFF. In nucleotides, the CDR3 is TGTGCCAGCAGCCGGAGGTTGGACGCCAATGAGCAGTTCTTC.